This entry lists 21 T cell receptor beta chains sequenced from one sample in a study of blood T cell repertoires in COVID-19. Only in-frame clones appear in the TCRdb table, and some are missing; sequencing was by immunoSEQ multiplex PCR. Among under 50,000 clones listed, over 85% were seen once. Sequenced input: peripheral blood. The source of these receptors is a man aged 60 to 69 with COVID-19, enrolled during active disease.

This chain links TRBV12-3 or TRBV12-4 with TRBJ1-2; perhaps TRBD1 as D (5 bases). This CDR3 region has 13 residues. Trimming cost V 2 bases and J 6 bases, with 10 bases left between them. The CDR3 reads CASSLQGADGYTF. CDR3 DNA: TGTGCCAGCAGTTTACAGGGCGCAGATGGCTACACCTTC.

This chain connects TRBV5-1 to TRBJ1-1; TRBD1 might be the D (6 bases). The CDR3 loop spans 14 amino acids. The V end was cut by 0 bases, the J end by 8 bases, with 14 bases between. From germline, CDR1 is SGHRS and CDR2 YFSETQ. This CDR3 reads CASSLGQAGAEAFF. The CDR3 nucleotides are TGCGCCAGCAGCTTGGGACAGGCCGGGGCCGAAGCTTTCTTT.

This rearrangement joins TRBV3-1 (or the pseudogene TRBV3-2) to TRBJ2-7, with D perhaps TRBD1 (6 bases). This CDR3 region has 15 residues. The germline V and J ends were trimmed by 2 bases and 2 bases, with 13 bases remaining between them. Germline V lookup: CDR1 LGHDT, CDR2 YNNKEL (reference sequence). The CDR3, as DNA: TGTGCCAGCAGCCAATTCAGGGGCGTCGCCTACGAGCAGTACTTC. It codes for CASSQFRGVAYEQYF.

This clone has only a few counts. This chain uses TRBV25-1 with TRBJ1-2; tentatively, D is TRBD1 (5 bases). Germline CDR1 reads MGHDK; CDR2 reads SYGVNS. This CDR3 spans 11 amino acids. V was cut by 4 bases and J by 10 bases, with 10 bases left in between. CDR3 in amino acids: CASSGGGDYTF. The CDR3 nucleotides are TGTGCCAGCAGTGGGGGGGGAGACTACACCTTC.

The J gene is TRBJ2-1, the V gene TRBV6-2 or TRBV6-3, with D maybe TRBD1 (5 bases). V lost 4 bases, J lost 6 bases, and 22 bases lay in between. The CDR3 loop spans 17 amino acids. CDR1 is MNHEY, CDR2 SVGEGT, per germline. The CDR3: CASSSRVRQSWSNEQFF. CDR3 nucleotide sequence: TGTGCCAGCAGTTCACGTGTCCGACAGTCCTGGTCCAATGAGCAGTTCTTC.

The V gene is TRBV12-5, the J gene TRBJ1-2, with D hard to call. Germline-derived CDR1 and CDR2 are LGHNT and FRNRAP. This CDR3 is 14 amino acids long. V lost 1 base, J lost 6 bases, and 12 bases lay in between. CDR3 nucleotides: TGTGCTAGTGGTTTGGATCCCGAGATCCATGGCTACACCTTC. The encoded protein is CASGLDPEIHGYTF.

For the CDR3, the DNA is TGTGCCAGAAGCCGAAAAGGACAGTTTTGGTTTGGCAATCAGCCCCAGCATTTT. Translated, it gives CARSRKGQFWFGNQPQHF. The chain recombines TRBV5-3 with TRBJ1-5, with D perhaps TRBD1 (6 bases). TRBV5-3 is an ORF, with its function uncertain. The CDR3 sequence is 18 residues long. V dropped 4 bases and J dropped 2 bases, with 22 bases sitting between them.

This clone appeared a few times. The V call is TRBV19, the J call TRBJ2-7, with a weak D call TRBD2 (5 bases). V shed 1 base and J shed 5 bases, with 15 bases lying between them. The CDR3 consists of 15 residues. CDR1 and CDR2 from the germline V gene are LNHDA and SQIVND (reference sequence). This chain's CDR3 is CASSIGAAGWDEQYF. CDR3 DNA: TGTGCCAGTAGTATAGGAGCGGCAGGTTGGGACGAGCAGTACTTC. The full variable domain, its missing parts supplied by reference TRBV19 and TRBJ2-7, is DGGITQSPKYLFRKEGQNVTLSCEQNLNHDAMYWYRQDPGQGLRLIYYSQIVNDFQKGDIAEGYSVSREKKESFPLTVTSAQKNPTAFYLCASSIGAAGWDEQYFGPGTRLTVT.

This chain links TRBV7-6 with TRBJ2-7, with a tentative D call TRBD2 (5 bases). This CDR3 contains 15 residues. Between the trimmed V and J ends, which lost 1 base and 3 bases, there was a span of 13 bases. Germline V CDR1 and CDR2: SGHVS, FNYEAQ. This CDR3 is CASSLEAAAGYEQYF. CDR3 bases: TGTGCCAGCAGCTTAGAGGCCGCGGCGGGCTACGAGCAGTACTTC.

This chain joins TRBV3-1 (or the pseudogene TRBV3-2) and TRBJ2-7; D call uncertain. This CDR3 comprises 13 residues. The germline gives CDR1 LGHDT, CDR2 YNNKEL (reference sequence). V was shortened by 4 bases and J by 3 bases, with 10 bases between the two germline ends. This chain's CDR3 is CASSPTHLYEQYF. CDR3 DNA: TGTGCCAGCAGCCCCACTCACCTCTACGAGCAGTACTTC.

This clone was seen a single time. This chain joins TRBV5-3 and TRBJ1-4; no clear D gene. Being an ORF, TRBV5-3 has a function that is uncertain. V lost 3 bases, J lost 0 bases, and 15 bases lay in between. There are 17 residues in the CDR3. The CDR3 DNA sequence: TGTGCCAGAAGCTCCCCCGGCGACACCGCAACTAATGAAAAACTGTTTTTT. It is translated as CARSSPGDTATNEKLFF.

The chain uses TRBV11-1 and TRBJ2-3; D unclear. The germline CDR1 and CDR2 sequences are SGHAT and FQDESV (reference sequence). Trimming took 2 bases from V and 5 from J, leaving 14 bases between them. CDR3 length: 15 residues. The DNA for the CDR3 is TGTGCCAGCAGCTTATTGAGGCCAAGAGGAGATACGCAGTATTTT. This sequence encodes CASSLLRPRGDTQYF. The complete variable domain, with remaining parts taken from reference TRBV11-1 and TRBJ2-3, reads EAEVAQSPRYKITEKSQAVAFWCDPISGHATLYWYRQILGQGPELLVQFQDESVVDDSQLPKDRFSAERLKGVDSTLKIQPAELGDSAMYLCASSLLRPRGDTQYFGPGTRLTVL.

This sequence joins TRBV27 and TRBJ2-3; 8 bases fit TRBD1. J gave up 6 bases and V 2 bases, and 7 bases lay outside the gene matches. This CDR3 contains 15 residues. Germline V gene lookup returns CDR1 MNHEY and CDR2 SMNVEV (reference sequence). Here the CDR3 reads CASSLRQGPFDTQYF. Here the CDR3 DNA reads TGTGCCAGCAGTTTACGACAGGGGCCCTTCGATACGCAGTATTTT.

This chain uses TRBV7-3 with TRBJ2-2, with 8 bases aligning to TRBD1. Germline assignment: CDR1 SGHTA and CDR2 FQGTGA. V was pared by 2 bases and J by 4 bases, with 3 bases of the junction left unmatched. CDR3 length: 15 residues. The CDR3 loop is CASSLGDRSTGELFF. The CDR3 DNA is TGTGCCAGCAGCTTAGGGGACAGGTCCACCGGGGAGCTGTTTTTT.

V is TRBV5-1 and J is TRBJ2-1, with D possibly matching TRBD1 (6 bases). The CDR3 totals 15 residues. V was clipped by 4 bases and J by 0 bases, with 11 bases between them. Germline assignment: CDR1 SGHRS and CDR2 YFSETQ. CDR3 in amino acids: CASSTDRSSYNEQFF. The CDR3 coding sequence is TGCGCCAGCAGCACCGACAGGAGCTCCTACAATGAGCAGTTCTTC.

The V gene is TRBV12-3 or TRBV12-4, the J gene TRBJ1-2; a possible D gene is TRBD1 (5 bases). Trimming took off 2 bases at V and 5 bases at J, with 9 bases between the two ends. This CDR3 contains 13 residues. The CDR3 coding sequence is TGTGCCAGCAGTTTAAGGGGCGGTTATGGCTACACCTTC. Its protein product is CASSLRGGYGYTF.

The genes are TRBV12-3 or TRBV12-4 and TRBJ1-2; D ambiguous. Trimming took 3 bases from V and 2 from J, leaving 7 bases between them. The CDR3 has 13 residues. CDR3 nucleotides: TGTGCCAGCAGTTTCCCAGGAAACTATGGCTACACCTTC. This sequence encodes CASSFPGNYGYTF.

The chain uses TRBV9 and TRBJ2-5; no clear D gene. This CDR3 is 15 amino acids long. With 0 bases removed from V and 2 bases from J, the gap between germline ends came to 11 bases. The germline V gene encodes CDR1 SGDLS and CDR2 YYNGEE. CDR3 nucleotide sequence: TGTGCCAGCAGCGTAGTTGGTGCAGGTCAAGAGACCCAGTACTTC. This encodes CASSVVGAGQETQYF.

This chain joins TRBV27 and TRBJ2-2, with 10 bases matching TRBD2. Germline trimming cut 5 bases from V and 0 bases from J; bases unmatched to any gene: 9. Germline CDR1 reads MNHEY; CDR2 reads SMNVEV (reference sequence). The length of the CDR3 is 18 residues. In nucleotides, the CDR3 is TGTGCCAGCAGTCCTGAACTAGCGGGGTCCGCGAACACCGGGGAGCTGTTTTTT. Protein: CASSPELAGSANTGELFF.

This chain joins TRBV6-6 and TRBJ2-5; the D gene is possibly TRBD1 (5 bases). Trimming stripped 10 bases from V and 0 bases from J, with 15 bases between. The CDR3 loop spans 14 amino acids. Germline V gene lookup returns CDR1 MNHNY and CDR2 SVGAGI (reference sequence). The CDR3 DNA is TGTGCCACCTCTAGGGGATCGTACCAAGAGACCCAGTACTTC. The encoded protein is CATSRGSYQETQYF.

J is TRBJ1-6 and V is TRBV4-1; D gene unclear. Per the germline V gene, CDR1 is MGHRA and CDR2 is YSYEKL. This CDR3 has 17 amino acids. V lost 2 bases and J lost 0, with 11 bases in between. For the CDR3, the DNA is TGCGCCAGCAGCCAAAGACTCATGAGCTCCTATAATTCACCCCTCCACTTT. Protein product: CASSQRLMSSYNSPLHF.